This passage covers 17 T cell receptor beta chains from one sample sequenced in a study of T cell repertoires in cytomegalovirus infection. TCRdb ran MiXCR on the reads and lists one entry per CDR3 protein. The sample comprises about 490,000 distinct CDR3 sequences, 16% of which are singletons, and 24% rests with the top ten. Sequencing was done on a sample of CD8+ T cells from PBMCs. These receptors originate from a human donor in good health (CMV status not recorded). Some clones in this sample may be carry-over from other donors' samples.

The chain couples TRBV20-1 to TRBJ1-1; a possible D gene is TRBD1 (6 bases). Germline CDR1 DFQATT, CDR2 SNEGSKA (reference sequence). The CDR3 is 16 residues long. Trimming left V 0 bases short and J 0 bases short, with 14 bases between. The CDR3 bases are TGCAGTGCTAGAGATCTGGGGGCAAGGATGAACACTGAAGCTTTCTTT. Translation: CSARDLGARMNTEAFF.

There are a few counts of this clonotype. J is TRBJ2-3 and V is TRBV11-3, with 10 bases that match TRBD1. Germline loops: CDR1 SGHNT, CDR2 YENEEA. With V trimmed by 5 bases and J by 4 bases, 9 bases remained unmatched. There are 16 residues in the CDR3. CDR3 nucleotide sequence: TGTGCCAGCAGCCCAGGACAGGGGGGGATAGCAGATACGCAGTATTTT. Its translation: CASSPGQGGIADTQYF.

The table lists this clonotype with a few counts. The rearrangement joins TRBV7-3 to TRBJ2-1; D is unclear. CDR1 and CDR2 (germline): SGHTA, FQGTGA. The CDR3 runs 14 residues. V lost 4 bases and J 8 bases, leaving 15 bases between the germline ends. CDR3 protein: CASSSGGPQDEQFF. CDR3 bases: TGTGCCAGCAGCTCCGGCGGTCCTCAGGATGAGCAGTTCTTC.

This clonotype showed up just a few times. The junction departs from the called germline gene at one end, perhaps through a read error. The rearrangement links TRBV6-6 to TRBJ1-1; 7 bases align to TRBD1. Germline V gene data show CDR1 as MNHNY and CDR2 as SVGAGI (reference sequence). The CDR3 extends over 14 amino acids. CDR3 nucleotides: TGTGCCAGCAGTGACTCGACAGGGACAACTGAAGCTTTCTTT. Protein: CASSDSTGTTEAFF.

This clonotype was counted at least ten times. The chain combines TRBV28 with TRBJ2-1; TRBD2 matches 10 bases. The CDR3 has 17 residues. Losses at the gene ends were 3 bases for V and 7 bases for J; bases not matched to a gene: 12. The germline CDR1 and CDR2 sequences are MDHEN and SYDVKM. CDR3 in amino acids: CASSLEASGSIINEQFF. In nucleotides, the CDR3 is TGTGCCAGCAGTTTGGAGGCTAGCGGGAGTATTATAAATGAGCAGTTCTTC.

V usage is TRBV9 and J usage is TRBJ2-1; the D gene could be TRBD1 or TRBD2 (6 bases each). The CDR3 covers 14 residues. Deletions cut 3 bases from V and 4 bases from J, with 11 bases between. CDR1 is SGDLS and CDR2 is YYNGEE in the germline V gene. CDR3 in DNA: TGTGCCAGCAGCGCGGCGGGACAATACAATGAGCAGTTCTTC. This encodes CASSAAGQYNEQFF.

A remark on this clonotype: Because it lacks the conserved phenylalanine or tryptophan at the end, this CDR3 is likely a read error. The V and J genes are TRBV5-5 and TRBJ1-1, with 7 positions matching TRBD1. Germline CDR1 reads SGHKS; CDR2 reads YYEKEE (reference sequence). Losses at the gene ends were 6 bases for V and 1 base for J; bases not matched to a gene: 9. CDR3 size: 15 residues. The CDR3 region is CASTSQRTGNTEAFL. The CDR3 DNA follows: TGTGCCAGCACCTCCCAACGGACAGGGAACACTGAAGCTTTCCTT.

This clonotype was found many times. The CDR3 DNA reads as TGCAGTGCTAGAGTAAGGACTAGCGGTGAGCAGTTCTTC. Its translation is CSARVRTSGEQFF. The chain joins TRBV20-1 to TRBJ2-1, with 10 bases lining up with TRBD2. Germline V lookup: CDR1 DFQATT, CDR2 SNEGSKA (reference sequence). The length of the CDR3 is 13 residues. Trimming took 1 base from V and 9 from J; bases not matched to a gene: 3.

The sample holds a few counts of this clonotype. The V gene is TRBV6-6, the J gene TRBJ1-1; TRBD1 might be the D (5 bases). The germline CDR1 and CDR2 sequences are MNHNY and SVGAGI (reference sequence). This CDR3 is 14 amino acids long. The V end was cut by 0 bases, the J end by 7 bases, with 12 bases between. In nucleotides, the CDR3 is TGTGCCAGCAGTTACTCTGGGGACTCTATTGAAGCTTTCTTT. Protein sequence: CASSYSGDSIEAFF.

This clonotype was seen a few times. V gene TRBV12-3 or TRBV12-4 combines with J gene TRBJ2-3, with TRBD2 matching 8 bases. J was trimmed by 3 bases and V by 5 bases; bases with no gene match: 13. CDR3 size: 17 residues. This chain's CDR3 is CASSHRERGLGTDTQYF. The CDR3 DNA sequence: TGTGCCAGCAGTCATCGGGAGCGGGGGTTAGGAACAGATACGCAGTATTTT.

This clonotype appeared many times. This rearrangement joins TRBV19 to TRBJ1-6; no clear D. With 3 bases removed from V and 13 bases from J, the gap between germline ends came to 16 bases. This CDR3 is built from 14 residues. Germline CDR1 LNHDA, CDR2 SQIVND (reference sequence). CDR3 DNA: TGTGCCAGTAGTATGGCTCGGAACCTTTCGCCCCTCCACTTT. Its protein is CASSMARNLSPLHF.

The chain combines TRBV29-1 with TRBJ2-1; 10 bases fit TRBD2. The CDR3 has 17 amino acids. CDR1 is SQVTM, CDR2 ANQGSEA, per germline. Germline trimming cut 7 bases from V and 2 bases from J; bases unmatched to any gene: 14. CDR3 residues: CSGLGLAGDFTYNEQFF. The DNA of the CDR3 is TGCAGCGGGTTAGGGCTAGCGGGAGATTTCACCTACAATGAGCAGTTCTTC.

There are many counts of this clonotype. The V and J genes are TRBV5-4 and TRBJ2-1, with D tentatively TRBD1 or TRBD2 (5 bases each). Trimming removed 0 bases from V and 4 bases from J, with 11 bases in between. Germline V gene data show CDR1 as SGHNT and CDR2 as YYREEE (reference sequence). CDR3 length: 15 residues. CDR3 sequence: CASSLGGARYNEQFF. The DNA for the CDR3 is TGTGCCAGCAGCTTGGGAGGGGCCCGTTACAATGAGCAGTTCTTC.

This clonotype occurred many times. The CDR3 sequence: CAIRQGEVATEAFF. CDR3 nucleotide sequence: TGTGCCATCAGGCAGGGGGAGGTGGCCACTGAAGCTTTCTTT. V is TRBV10-3 and J is TRBJ1-1, with 7 bases that match TRBD1. Germline values: CDR1 ENHRY, CDR2 SYGVKD. This CDR3 is 14 amino acids long. The V gene end was trimmed by 6 bases and the J gene end by 4 bases; junction bases not matched to a gene: 8.

This clonotype was recorded at least ten times. The chain links TRBV28 to TRBJ1-2; D gene ambiguous. This CDR3 comprises 14 residues. Trimming took off 2 bases at V and 1 base at J, with 8 bases between the two ends. CDR1 MDHEN and CDR2 SYDVKM come from the germline V gene. In nucleotides, the CDR3 is TGTGCCAGCAGTTTAACCGGCTTTAACTATGGCTACACCTTC. Protein: CASSLTGFNYGYTF.

The table lists this clonotype with many counts. The chain is built from TRBV7-9 and TRBJ2-7; the D is unclear. CDR1 and CDR2 from the germline V gene are SEHNR and FQNEAQ (reference sequence). CDR3 length: 15 amino acids. Trimming removed 5 bases at V and 3 bases at J, with 17 bases between. The CDR3 sequence is CASSHGDPLVYEQYF. The CDR3 coding sequence is TGTGCCAGCAGCCATGGCGATCCCTTAGTCTACGAGCAGTACTTC.

This clonotype was recorded a few times. The CDR3 region is CASLAPGANTEAFF. Here the CDR3 DNA reads TGTGCCAGCTTAGCCCCTGGGGCCAACACTGAAGCTTTCTTT. The V gene is TRBV6-5, the J gene TRBJ1-1; TRBD1 is a possible D gene (5 bases). Trimming removed 8 bases from V and 2 bases from J, with 15 bases in between. This CDR3 is built from 14 residues. CDR1 and CDR2 (germline): MNHEY, SVGAGI.